Below are 9 T cell receptor beta chains sequenced from a single sample in a study of blood T cell repertoires in COVID-19. Generated by immunoSEQ multiplex PCR, the TCRdb table keeps only in-frame clones and is missing some. The sample carries 240,000 or so clones, 70% to 85% recorded once. Sample: peripheral blood. The origin of the receptors is a woman aged 80 or older with acute or convalescent COVID-19.

Remarks on this clone: Because the CDR3 is missing its conserved closing phenylalanine or tryptophan, this is likely a read error. No DNA is shown, since the ends of the CDR3 on it are uncertain; the CDR3 is the one TCRdb lists. V is TRBV20-1 and J is TRBJ2-3; the table names TRBD2, a call not compared with the DNA. Per germline, CDR1 DFQATT and CDR2 SNEGSKA (reference sequence). The CDR3 adds up to 11 amino acids, both ends counted. The CDR3 sequence: CSASPGIAGNL.

In this sample, this clone turned up once. The V gene is TRBV7-2, the J gene TRBJ2-7, with TRBD1 identical over 9 bases. Trimming at V came to 1 base and at J to 4 bases, leaving 2 bases not matched to a gene. Germline V gene data show CDR1 as SGHTA and CDR2 as FQGNSA. The CDR3 is 14 residues long. CDR3 protein: CASSLGTGEYEQYF. The DNA of the CDR3 is TGTGCCAGCAGCTTAGGGACAGGGGAGTACGAGCAGTACTTC.

The chain carries TRBV5-8 and TRBJ2-1; D is uncertain. This CDR3 is built from 11 residues. The germline V gene has CDR1 SGHTS and CDR2 YDEGEE. Between the trimmed V and J ends, which lost 4 bases and 4 bases, there was a span of 3 bases. Written as DNA, the CDR3 is TGTGCCAGCAGCGAGTACAATGAGCAGTTCTTC. It encodes CASSEYNEQFF.

The chain employs TRBV11-1 and TRBJ2-5; 12 bases fit TRBD2. This CDR3 is 17 amino acids long. Germline V gives CDR1 SGHAT, CDR2 FQDESV (reference sequence). J lost 5 bases, V lost 0 bases, and 7 bases had no gene match. The CDR3, as DNA: TGTGCCAGCAGCTTAGCGCCTAGCGGGGGGGCTTTGGAGACCCAGTACTTC. It codes for CASSLAPSGGALETQYF.

The chain recombines TRBV4-3 with TRBJ1-6; D uncertain. Trimming pared 0 bases from V and 4 bases from J, leaving 7 bases between. Germline V lookup: CDR1 LGHNA, CDR2 YSLEER. CDR3 length: 15 residues. CDR3 loop: CASSQDQTYNSPLHF. The CDR3 DNA sequence: TGCGCCAGCAGCCAAGATCAGACTTATAATTCACCCCTCCACTTT.

The count of this clone is one. V is TRBV6-1 and J is TRBJ1-4; 9 bases fit TRBD1. V dropped 2 bases and J dropped 5; count of bases not matched to a gene: 3. In germline, CDR1 is MNHNS, CDR2 SASEGT. The CDR3 has 15 residues. The CDR3 DNA is TGTGCCAGCAGTGAAAACAGGGGGCTGAATGAAAAACTGTTTTTT. Translating it yields CASSENRGLNEKLFF.

The table lists this clone with a count of one. This sequence joins TRBV7-2 and TRBJ2-7; 11 bases match TRBD1. The germline CDR1 and CDR2 sequences are SGHTA and FQGNSA. The CDR3 has 15 amino acids. The V gene end was trimmed by 5 bases and the J gene end by 9 bases; junction bases not matched to a gene: 12. The CDR3 is CASSPRAGQGAVQYF. The CDR3 DNA reads as TGTGCCAGCAGCCCCCGAGCCGGACAGGGGGCGGTGCAGTACTTC.

The chain combines TRBV18 with TRBJ1-1; weak D call: TRBD1 (6 bases). The CDR3 is 14 residues long. Germline CDR1 and CDR2: KGHSH and LQKENI. V lost 3 bases to trimming and J lost 5 bases, with 13 bases between them. CDR3 sequence reads: CASSPQRTGTEAFF. The CDR3 bases are TGTGCCAGCTCACCCCAACGAACAGGGACTGAAGCTTTCTTT.

V and J are TRBV19 and TRBJ1-5; 8 nucleotides agree with TRBD1. The J segment lost 8 bases and the V segment lost 8 bases, leaving 17 bases of the junction unmatched. Germline assignment: CDR1 LNHDA and CDR2 SQIVND (reference sequence). The CDR3 sequence is 16 residues long. CDR3 nucleotide sequence: TGTGCCAGTCAAGACAGGGGCCCTGGATCAATTAAGCCCCAGCATTTT. Translated: CASQDRGPGSIKPQHF.